This T cell receptor beta chain was sequenced for a study of T-cell memory formation after mild COVID-19 (dated by TCRdb to the early 2020s). About the full investigation: TCR sequence clusters from the two donors were found to be largely donor specific. T-cell clones expanding and contracting after mild COVID-19 in two donors were tracked by longitudinal TCRalpha and TCRbeta repertoire sequencing. The cohort was made up of two young adult volunteers, one female and one male, who were previously healthy. What the authors observed across the whole study: Some responding clones were detected in pre-infection memory, suggesting pre-existing cross-reactive memory T cells joined the SARS-CoV-2 response. SARS-CoV-2 specificity was not confirmed for the second-wave clones peaking on day 37. Contracting CD4+ clones turned up mainly in the CM and EM memory subsets, whereas EMRA was where CD8+ clones were enriched. Clones that contracted from day 15 to 85 showed balanced CD4/CD8 phenotypes, whereas a second wave of clones that expanded from day 15 to 37 leaned towards CD4+. The study covered only two mild cases, and larger cohorts including severe cases with pre-infection samples were considered necessary.

The CDR3 sequence holds 11 residues, the cysteine and phenylalanine included. Only CDR3 DNA is held: 33 bases, read in frame from base 1. The germline ends are 9 bases apart after V is trimmed by 7 bases and J by 5 bases. CDR1 and CDR2 (SNHLY, FYNNEI) derive from the germline V gene. Sequencing instrument: Illumina NovaSeq 6000. Using 5'RACE with constant-segment primers, TCRalpha and TCRbeta cDNA libraries were constructed, with sample barcodes and unique molecular identifiers added in the process. RNA was extracted from every sample with Trizol reagent. Library amplification was performed in two PCR steps, and a second sample barcode and Illumina TruSeq adapters were introduced in the second step. The libraries were sequenced on an Illumina NovaSeq using 2 x 150 bp paired-end reads. The authors processed their data as follows. With migec v1.2.7, reads were demultiplexed and then collapsed into UMI-guided consensus sequences. Using mixcr v2.1.11, the UMI consensuses were aligned to TRA and TRB V and J templates and assembled into clonotypes. A clonotype was counted as expanded or contracted only when both edgeR and NoisET called the clonotype significant, with the noise models trained on biological replicates. For edgeR calls, the thresholds were a false discovery rate-adjusted p below 0.01 and a log2 fold-change of 1. As an exploratory analysis of dynamics, max-normalized trajectories of the 1000 most abundant clonotypes were examined by PCA with hierarchical clustering. Separately sequenced CD4+ and CD8+ repertoires were used to assign the CD4 or CD8 phenotype of responding clones. The public reads were quality trimmed at Q25 with fastp and then assembled into clones with MiXCR by TCRdb, keeping productive beta chains. Identical CDR3 protein sequences are pooled into one entry, listed with their most common genes and DNA. These V and J calls derive from TCRdb rather than the authors' analysis. This sample comprises a few hundred thousand distinct CDR3 sequences, approximately 22% of them detected only once. Of the sample, roughly a fifth is held by the ten largest clones.

A few counts support this clonotype. No antigen is known for it. No clone much larger than this one lies a single base away; base qualities are absent. Ficoll-Paque density gradient centrifugation was the method used to isolate PBMCs. The sequenced material came from PBMCs or a T cell subset sorted from them (not recorded which). This chain joins TRBV2 to TRBJ2-7, with the D segment identity uncertain. This sequence originates from a man younger than 35 who had mild COVID-19 (a few samples of this study predate the infection). The sample titles of this study are shuffled in the database, so cell type and time point are left out; the donor was told from shared clones. The sequenced DNA: TGTGCCAGCACCCCTGCCGACGAGCAGTACTTC. It codes for CASTPADEQYF.